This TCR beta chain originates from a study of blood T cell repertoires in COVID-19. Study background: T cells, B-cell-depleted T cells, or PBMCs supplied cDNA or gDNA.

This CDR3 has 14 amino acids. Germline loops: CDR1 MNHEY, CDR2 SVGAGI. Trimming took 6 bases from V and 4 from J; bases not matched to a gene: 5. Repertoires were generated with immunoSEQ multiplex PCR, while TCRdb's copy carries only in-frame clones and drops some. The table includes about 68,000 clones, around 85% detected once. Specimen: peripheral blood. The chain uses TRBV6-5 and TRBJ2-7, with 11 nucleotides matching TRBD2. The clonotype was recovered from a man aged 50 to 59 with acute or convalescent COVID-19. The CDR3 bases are TGTGCCAGCAGGTCTAGCGGGGGGCCATACGAGCAGTACGTC. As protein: CASRSSGGPYEQYV.